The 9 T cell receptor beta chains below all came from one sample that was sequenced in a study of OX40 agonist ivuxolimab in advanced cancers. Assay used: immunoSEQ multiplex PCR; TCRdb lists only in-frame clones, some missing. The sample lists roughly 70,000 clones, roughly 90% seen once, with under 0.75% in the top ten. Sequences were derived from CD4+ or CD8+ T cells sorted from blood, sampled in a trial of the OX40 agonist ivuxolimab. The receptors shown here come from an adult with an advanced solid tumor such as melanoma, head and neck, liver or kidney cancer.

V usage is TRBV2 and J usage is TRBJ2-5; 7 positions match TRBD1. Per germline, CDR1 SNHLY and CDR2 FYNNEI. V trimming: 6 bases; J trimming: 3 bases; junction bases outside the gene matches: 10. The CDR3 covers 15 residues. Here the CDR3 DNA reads TGTGCCAGCAGACCTAGGACAGGTGTAAAAGAGACCCAGTACTTC. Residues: CASRPRTGVKETQYF. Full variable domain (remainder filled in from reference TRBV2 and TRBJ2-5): EPEVTQTPSHQVTQMGQEVILRCVPISNHLYFYWYRQILGQKVEFLVSFYNNEISEKSEIFDDQFSVERPDGSNFTLKIRSTKLEDSAMYFCASRPRTGVKETQYFGPGTRLLVL.

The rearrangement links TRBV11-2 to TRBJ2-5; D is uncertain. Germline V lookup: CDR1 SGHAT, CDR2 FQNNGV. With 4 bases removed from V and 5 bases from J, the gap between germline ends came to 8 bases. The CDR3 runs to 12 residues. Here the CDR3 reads CASSSSWETQYF. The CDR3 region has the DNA TGTGCCAGCAGCTCGAGCTGGGAGACCCAGTACTTC.

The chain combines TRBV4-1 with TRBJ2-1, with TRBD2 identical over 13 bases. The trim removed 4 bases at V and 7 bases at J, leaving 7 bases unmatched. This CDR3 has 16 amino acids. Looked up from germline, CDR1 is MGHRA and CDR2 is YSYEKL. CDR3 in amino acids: CASSLPGTSGKNEQFF. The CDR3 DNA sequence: TGCGCCAGCAGCCTTCCCGGGACTAGCGGGAAAAATGAGCAGTTCTTC.

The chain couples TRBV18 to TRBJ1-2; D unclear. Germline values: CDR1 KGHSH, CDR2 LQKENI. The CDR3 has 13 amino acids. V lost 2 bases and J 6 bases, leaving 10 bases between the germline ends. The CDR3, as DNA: TGTGCCAGCTCACCAGGCAGAAGCGATGGCTACACCTTC. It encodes CASSPGRSDGYTF.

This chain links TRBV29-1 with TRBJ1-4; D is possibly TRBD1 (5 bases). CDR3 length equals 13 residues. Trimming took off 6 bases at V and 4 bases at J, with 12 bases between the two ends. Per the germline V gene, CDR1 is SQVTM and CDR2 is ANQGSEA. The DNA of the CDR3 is TGCAGCGTCGCACCGCAGGGTAATGAAAAACTGTTTTTT. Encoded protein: CSVAPQGNEKLFF.

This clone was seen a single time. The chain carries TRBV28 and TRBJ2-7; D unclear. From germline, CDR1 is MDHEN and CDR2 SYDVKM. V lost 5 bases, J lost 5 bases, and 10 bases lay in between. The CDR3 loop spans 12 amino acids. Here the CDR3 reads CASSRDEHEQYF. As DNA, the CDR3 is TGTGCCAGCAGTCGAGACGAGCACGAGCAGTACTTC.

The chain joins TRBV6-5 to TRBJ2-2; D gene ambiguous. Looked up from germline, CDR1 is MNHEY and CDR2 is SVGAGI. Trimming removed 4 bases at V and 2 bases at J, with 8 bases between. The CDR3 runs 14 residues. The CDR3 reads CASSSVRNTGELFF. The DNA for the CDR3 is TGTGCCAGCAGTTCGGTCCGAAACACCGGGGAGCTGTTTTTT.

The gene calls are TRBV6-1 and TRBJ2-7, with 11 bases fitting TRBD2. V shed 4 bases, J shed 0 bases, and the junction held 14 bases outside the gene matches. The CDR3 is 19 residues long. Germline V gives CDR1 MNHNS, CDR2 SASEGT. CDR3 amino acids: CASSVQKRGTSGLSYEQYF. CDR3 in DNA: TGTGCCAGCAGTGTCCAGAAAAGGGGGACTAGCGGACTCTCCTACGAGCAGTACTTC.

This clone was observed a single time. The CDR3 bases are TGCGCCAGCAGCGGGGGCTATGGCTACACCTTC. Encoded protein: CASSGGYGYTF. The rearrangement joins TRBV5-1 to TRBJ1-2; D possibly corresponds to TRBD1 (5 bases). Deletions cut 4 bases from V and 4 bases from J, with 5 bases between. Germline V gene sequence: CDR1 SGHRS, CDR2 YFSETQ. The CDR3 is 11 amino acids.